Listed here are 16 T cell receptor beta chains from one sample, sequenced in a study of TET2 disruption in CD19-targeted CAR T cells. Treatment meaning: autologous CTL019 cells: CD19 CAR with 4-1BB and CD3 zeta domains. This table comes from immunoSEQ multiplex PCR, and its TCRdb copy is limited to in-frame clones, with some not included. This sample's clone table lists fewer than 30,000 clones. Antigens for these TCRs are unknown. This specimen was CD8- CAR+ T cells sorted from cultured blood T cells, taken for CD19 CAR T cell therapy. Sample subset: CD8-negative CAR-positive T cells from the infusion product. Receptors originate from a man between 65 and 85 years old with chronic lymphocytic leukemia.

A remark on this clone: The read terminates 3 residues ahead of where the CDR3 ends, so the germline J gene completes it. The rearrangement links TRBV4-2 to TRBJ2-7; TRBD1 aligns across 10 bases. The CDR3 loop spans 14 amino acids. Trimming cost V 2 bases and J 6 bases; bases outside gene matches: 4. Germline loops: CDR1 LGHNA, CDR2 YNFKEQ. The CDR3 is CASSQPGQGGEQYF. The covered CDR3 bases are TGTGCCAGCAGCCAACCCGGACAGGGGGGCGAG.

Note on this clone: Sequencing ends 3 residues short of the CDR3 end; the germline J gene provides the rest. The V call is TRBV4-2, the J call TRBJ2-3; TRBD2 matches at 13 bases. Trimming at V came to 4 bases and at J to 0 bases, leaving 7 bases not matched to a gene. This CDR3 region has 18 residues. Germline CDR1 LGHNA, CDR2 YNFKEQ. The CDR3 bases that were read are TGTGCCAGCAGCCCCGGGACTAGCGGGGCAACTAGCACAGATACG. This sequence encodes CASSPGTSGATSTDT. The whole CDR3 sequence reads CASSPGTSGATSTDTQYF.

A word on this clone: The CDR3 end falls 3 residues outside the read, so it is completed with the germline J gene. This chain joins TRBV9 and TRBJ2-2; 7 positions match TRBD1. After removal of 4 bases from V and 4 bases from J, the junction contained 7 bases not matched to a gene. Germline loops: CDR1 SGDLS, CDR2 YYNGEE. The CDR3 length is 15 residues. CDR3 amino acids: CASSLTGTLTGELFF. The CDR3 bases that were read are TGTGCCAGCAGCTTGACAGGGACCCTCACCGGGGAG.

Regarding this clone: Read coverage stops 3 residues before the CDR3 terminus; the germline J gene supplies the remainder. The rearrangement uses TRBV19 and TRBJ1-2; D gene unclear. This CDR3 spans 13 amino acids. Germline CDR1 LNHDA, CDR2 SQIVND (reference sequence). Partial CDR3 DNA: TGTGCCAGTCGACTAGCGGGAACCTACGAC. Its translation: CASRLAGTYD. The CDR3, in full, reads CASRLAGTYDYTF.

As to this clone: The missing CDR3 end, 3 residues past where the read stops, is filled in from the germline J gene. This chain joins TRBV2 and TRBJ2-1; 11 nucleotides agree with TRBD2. This CDR3 is 15 amino acids long. Germline V CDR1 and CDR2: SNHLY, FYNNEI. V gave up 5 bases and J gave up 7 bases; unmatched junction bases: 7. CDR3 bases read: TGTGCCAGCAGTCTACTAGCGGGGGTCGGAAATGAG. This gives the protein CASSLLAGVGNE. The entire CDR3 sequence reads CASSLLAGVGNEQFF.

A remark on this clone: The read falls 3 residues short of the CDR3 end, and the missing part is taken from the germline J gene. The chain is built from TRBV7-2 and TRBJ1-2; D is possibly TRBD1 (5 bases). CDR3 size: 15 residues. Germline CDR1 and CDR2: SGHTA and FQGNSA. The CDR3 sequence: CASSPGSTSGVDYTF. CDR3 bases read: TGTGCCAGCAGCCCAGGGTCGACTAGCGGGGTCGAC. The full variable domain, its missing parts supplied by reference TRBV7-2 and TRBJ1-2, is GAGVSQSPSNKVTEKGKDVELRCDPISGHTALYWYRQSLGQGLEFLIYFQGNSAPDKSGLPSDRFSAERTGGSVSTLTIQRTQQEDSAVYLCASSPGSTSGVDYTFGSGTRLTVV.

In regard to this clone: Coverage ceases 3 residues before the CDR3 finishes, and the germline J gene fills in the end. V is TRBV19 and J is TRBJ2-2; 9 nucleotides line up with TRBD1. CDR3 length: 16 amino acids. V shed 5 bases, J shed 5 bases, and the junction held 9 bases outside the gene matches. CDR1 and CDR2 (germline): LNHDA, SQIVND (reference sequence). The CDR3 bases that were read are TGTGCCAGTAGTCCTTGGGGACAGGGACGAACCGGGGAG. Residues: CASSPWGQGRTGE. The whole CDR3 is CASSPWGQGRTGELFF.

Comments on this clone: The observed sequence ends 3 residues before the CDR3 terminus, with the missing tail filled in from the germline J gene. J is TRBJ2-4 and V is TRBV27, with 10 bases fitting TRBD2. Trimming cost V 5 bases and J 6 bases; bases outside gene matches: 19. Germline loops: CDR1 MNHEY, CDR2 SMNVEV (reference sequence). The CDR3 sequence is 19 residues long. The part of the CDR3 DNA that was read is TGTGCCAGCAGTCGCCTCAGGTCCAGCGGGGGGGCCTGGGGAAACATT. It encodes CASSRLRSSGGAWGNI. Given in full, the CDR3 is CASSRLRSSGGAWGNIQYF.

Note on this clone: The CDR3 end is not reached by the read, which stops 3 residues before it; the germline J gene fills it in. The V and J genes are TRBV2 and TRBJ1-4, with D tentatively TRBD1 (5 bases). Trimming removed 7 bases at V and 6 bases at J, with 15 bases between. CDR1 SNHLY and CDR2 FYNNEI come from the germline V gene. The CDR3 runs to 14 residues. The CDR3 sequence: CASKAGQGYEKLFF. The sequenced part of the CDR3 DNA is TGTGCCAGCAAAGCCGGACAAGGTTATGAAAAA.

With respect to this clone: The sequenced fragment ends 3 residues before the CDR3 boundary, so the rest is inferred from the germline J gene. The chain recombines TRBV7-2 with TRBJ2-4, with D unclear. Germline V gives CDR1 SGHTA, CDR2 FQGNSA. This CDR3 is built from 13 residues. CDR3 residues: CASRGSANYGQYF. The sequenced part of the CDR3 DNA is TGTGCCAGCAGAGGATCGGCTAACTATGGT. Supplemented by reference TRBV7-2 and TRBJ2-4, the full variable domain reads GAGVSQSPSNKVTEKGKDVELRCDPISGHTALYWYRQSLGQGLEFLIYFQGNSAPDKSGLPSDRFSAERTGGSVSTLTIQRTQQEDSAVYLCASRGSANYGQYFGAGTRLSVL.

Details on this clone: The read finishes 3 residues shy of the CDR3 end, and the germline J gene is used to complete it. The chain joins TRBV19 to TRBJ1-2; 9 bases fit TRBD1. Per germline, CDR1 LNHDA and CDR2 SQIVND (reference sequence). The CDR3 loop spans 15 amino acids. V was pared by 6 bases and J by 2 bases, with 7 bases of the junction left unmatched. The CDR3 reads CASRSTTGGNYGYTF. Partial CDR3 DNA: TGTGCCAGTAGATCCACGACAGGGGGGAACTATGGC. Full variable domain (missing parts from reference TRBV19 and TRBJ1-2): DGGITQSPKYLFRKEGQNVTLSCEQNLNHDAMYWYRQDPGQGLRLIYYSQIVNDFQKGDIAEGYSVSREKKESFPLTVTSAQKNPTAFYLCASRSTTGGNYGYTFGSGTRLTVV.

Partial CDR3 DNA: TGCAGTGCTAGAGATGGTTACAGGGGGCTGGATGGC. Residues: CSARDGYRGLDG. In full, the CDR3 is CSARDGYRGLDGYTF. The chain recombines TRBV20-1 with TRBJ1-2; 9 bases fit TRBD1. The read halts 3 residues ahead of the CDR3 end, with the missing end drawn from the germline J gene. The CDR3 sequence is 15 residues long. Germline CDR1 is DFQATT and CDR2 is SNEGSKA (reference sequence). V lost 0 bases to trimming and J lost 6 bases; unmatched junction nucleotides: 8.

Regarding this clone: Coverage ceases 3 residues before the CDR3 finishes, and the germline J gene fills in the end. The rearrangement joins TRBV10-1 to TRBJ2-3; TRBD2 might be the D (6 bases). The germline V gene has CDR1 WNHNN and CDR2 SYGVQD (reference sequence). Trimming took 0 bases from V and 2 from J, leaving 12 bases between them. This CDR3 has 16 residues. The CDR3 bases that were read are TGCGCCAGCAGTGAGTCGAGTCGGGGGAACACAGATACG. It is translated as CASSESSRGNTDT. The complete CDR3 sequence is CASSESSRGNTDTQYF.

As for this clone: Read coverage stops 3 residues before the CDR3 terminus; the germline J gene supplies the remainder. The chain combines TRBV2 with TRBJ2-3; 11 bases fit TRBD2. The V segment lost 7 bases and the J segment 6 bases; nucleotides outside the gene matches: 9. In germline, CDR1 is SNHLY, CDR2 FYNNEI. The CDR3 runs to 15 residues. The CDR3 bases that were read are TGTGCCAGCAAGACTAGCGGGGCTAGGGCGGATACG. Amino acid sequence: CASKTSGARADT. The whole CDR3 protein is CASKTSGARADTQYF.

To note about this clone: The read terminates 3 residues ahead of where the CDR3 ends, so the germline J gene completes it. Within the sample, other DNA sequences also encode this same CDR3. The rearrangement uses TRBV2 and TRBJ1-2, with 7 bases matching TRBD1. The CDR3 totals 12 residues. Per germline, CDR1 SNHLY and CDR2 FYNNEI. The CDR3 region is CASSETGFGYTF. The CDR3 bases that were read are TGTGCCAGCAGTGAGACAGGGTTTGGT. The variable domain in full, with the rest retrieved from reference TRBV2 and TRBJ1-2, is EPEVTQTPSHQVTQMGQEVILRCVPISNHLYFYWYRQILGQKVEFLVSFYNNEISEKSEIFDDQFSVERPDGSNFTLKIRSTKLEDSAMYFCASSETGFGYTFGSGTRLTVV.

CDR3 amino acids: CSAREGQTQETQYF. The part of the CDR3 DNA that was read is TGCAGTGCTAGAGAGGGACAGACCCAAGAGACC. The chain recombines TRBV20-1 with TRBJ2-5; TRBD1 matches at 7 bases. The DNA ends 3 residues before the CDR3 does, and the rest of the CDR3 is filled in from the germline J gene. CDR1 is DFQATT and CDR2 is SNEGSKA in the germline V gene (reference sequence). There are 14 residues in the CDR3. With V trimmed by 0 bases and J by 1 base, 2 bases remained unmatched.